The 7 T cell receptor beta chains below were found in one sample sequenced in a study of regulatory T cells in long-lasting Graves disease (dated by TCRdb to 2020 to 2022). The library was built by means of multiplex PCR. Sequencing instrument: Illumina HiSeq 4000. CDR3 regions were amplified by Arm-PCR with iRepertoire HTBI primers to construct TCR beta libraries. TCRdb itself trimmed the public reads at Q25 with fastp, ran MiXCR and retained productive beta chains. Under each unique CDR3 protein, matching rows form one entry showing the most common genes and DNA. The sample profile shows around 460,000 distinct CDR3 sequences; around 15% of them were found once. The biggest ten clones account for approximately 15% of the sample. Sample time point, as interpreted from the label and publication: newly diagnosed GD, antithyroid drugs for less than 3 months. For both TCR sequencing and RNA sequencing, RNA was extracted from PBMCs in TRIzol.

The data were also submitted as part of a second study, on T cells in Graves' hyperthyroidism and ophthalmopathy.

The starting material was peripheral blood mononuclear cells (PBMCs), obtained at new diagnosis, from a patient treated with antithyroid drugs. These receptors were collected from a woman aged 50 to 60 with Graves disease. Donor details come from another sample of the same person, matched by shared clones.

In its sample, this clonotype was seen a few times. The J gene is TRBJ2-1, the V gene TRBV2, with 14 positions matching TRBD2. Per germline, CDR1 SNHLY and CDR2 FYNNEI. This CDR3 contains 13 residues. The trim removed 10 bases at V and 8 bases at J, leaving 4 bases unmatched. The CDR3 reads CATGTSGSDEQFF. The CDR3 bases are TGTGCCACCGGGACTAGCGGGAGTGATGAGCAGTTCTTC.

This clonotype has just one count. A much larger clone is a single base away; this may be a read error. The rearrangement joins TRBV10-3 to TRBJ2-3, with TRBD2 identical over 8 bases. Per germline, CDR1 ENHRY and CDR2 SYGVKD. This CDR3 has 13 residues. CDR3 region: CVTVAGITDTQYF. The DNA for the CDR3 is TGTGTCACCGTAGCGGGGATCACAGATACGCAGTATTTT.

This clonotype appeared once. A far larger clone is one nucleotide away, so this likely arose from a read error. The genes are TRBV7-2 and TRBJ2-1; 8 positions match TRBD1. CDR1 SGHTA and CDR2 FQGNSA come from the germline V gene. V was clipped by 3 bases and J by 10 bases; unmatched bases: 5. CDR3 length: 13 amino acids. CDR3 coding DNA: TGTGCCAGCAGCTTTCAGGGGGCCTACGAGCAGTTCTTC. Its protein is CASSFQGAYEQFF.

This clonotype was seen many times. The chain couples TRBV6-1 to TRBJ2-2; TRBD2 aligns across 10 bases. Germline V gene data show CDR1 as MNHNS and CDR2 as SASEGT. This CDR3 is built from 16 residues. V gave up 6 bases and J gave up 5 bases; unmatched junction bases: 9. CDR3 DNA sequence: TGTGCCAGCAGCCGGCCTAGCGGGAGATTAACCGGGGAGCTGTTTTTT. The encoded protein is CASSRPSGRLTGELFF.

This clonotype turned up a few times. This chain connects TRBV3-1 to TRBJ1-2, with D uncertain. Germline V gene lookup returns CDR1 LGHDT and CDR2 YNNKEL (reference sequence). The CDR3 runs 16 residues. V dropped 2 bases and J dropped 2 bases, with 15 bases sitting between them. CDR3 bases: TGTGCCAGCAGCCAAAACATTGGGCAGGAGAACTATGGCTACACCTTC. Translation gives CASSQNIGQENYGYTF.

This clonotype was seen ten or more times. J is TRBJ2-3 and V is TRBV3-1; D ambiguous. The germline V and J ends were trimmed by 1 base and 0 bases, with 2 bases remaining between them. The length of the CDR3 is 13 residues. Per germline, CDR1 LGHDT and CDR2 YNNKEL (reference sequence). Here the CDR3 reads CASSQASTDTQYF. The DNA for the CDR3 is TGTGCCAGCAGCCAAGCTAGCACAGATACGCAGTATTTT.

The V and J genes are TRBV5-1 and TRBJ2-1; TRBD2 matches at 7 bases. CDR1 is SGHRS, CDR2 YFSETQ, per germline. This CDR3 has 14 amino acids. V shed 4 bases and J 7 bases; nucleotides not matched to a gene: 8. The CDR3 bases are TGCGCCAGCAGCATGGCCGGCGGGAGTAATGAGCAGTTCTTC. This encodes CASSMAGGSNEQFF.